This is a list of T cell receptor beta chains from one sample in a study of CD8 T cells in Susac syndrome. Via MiXCR, TCRdb re-called the immunoSEQ multiplex PCR reads, giving one row per CDR3 protein. The sample includes tens of thousands of distinct CDR3 sequences, 94% of them seen just once. The material sequenced was CD8+ T cells from PBMCs. The receptor set was obtained from a human donor with Susac syndrome. Each CDR3 is given with its conserved first and last residue.

v_call	j_call	cdr3_aa
TRBV19	TRBJ2-7	CASTSGPTYEQYF
TRBV11-2	TRBJ2-5	CASSLGSGGRDQETQYF
TRBV10-3	TRBJ2-1	CAISEVLAGDNEQFF
TRBV7-2	TRBJ2-5	CASSPTTNRGETQYF
TRBV7-8	TRBJ2-3	CASSLVPGPTLTDTQYF
TRBV7-8	TRBJ1-1	CASSSEWGGTEAFF
TRBV9	TRBJ2-1	CASSPHQLSYNEQFF
TRBV27	TRBJ2-2	CASSPAASTNTGELFF
TRBV20-1	TRBJ2-1	CSASVTRANNEQFF
TRBV7-9	TRBJ2-7	CALQGLTYEQYF
TRBV7-9	TRBJ2-1	CASSTTSGTNYNEQFF
TRBV2	TRBJ2-2	CASNPRGTGYIPGELFF
TRBV18	TRBJ1-2	CASSPPTEFYGYTF
TRBV9	TRBJ2-3	CASSVDPARDSYGIDTQYF
TRBV15	TRBJ2-3	CATRLAGEVDTQYF
TRBV6-1	TRBJ2-3	CASSASGSGSPGDTQYF
TRBV13	TRBJ2-1	CASSWREGRGNEQFF
TRBV12-3/TRBV12-4	TRBJ1-5	CASSFSGNSNQPQHF
TRBV7-9	TRBJ2-7	CASSLAERGYEQYF
TRBV11-2	TRBJ2-1	CASSFILERNEQFF
TRBV18	TRBJ1-2	CASSPRSPVRYGYTF
TRBV9	TRBJ2-7	CASSVGLADHEQYF
TRBV7-3	TRBJ2-7	CASSLTPDPTYEQYF
TRBV7-8	TRBJ2-1	CASSLEIGARGNEQFF
TRBV20-1	TRBJ2-1	CSASLLAGAPGDEQFF
TRBV4-1	TRBJ2-1	CASSHYVEAEQFF
TRBV6-2/TRBV6-3	TRBJ2-7	CASSTGFPHEQYF
TRBV3-1	TRBJ2-7	CASSQVYLLEGAYEQYF
TRBV28	TRBJ2-1	CASSLSSGGTGPNEQFF
TRBV4-3	TRBJ2-7	CASSQFSGNYEQYF
TRBV6-5	TRBJ2-7	CASSAAGAGEQYF
TRBV20-1	TRBJ2-7	CSASDRGLWYEQYF
TRBV19	TRBJ2-1	CASSMGGNEQFF
TRBV6-5	TRBJ2-5	CASSYRGAWETQYF
TRBV5-6	TRBJ1-6	CASSLGAGADNSPLHF
TRBV6-5	TRBJ1-5	CASRTGRNQPQHF
TRBV6-4	TRBJ2-3	CASSGSSTDTQYF
TRBV27	TRBJ2-7	CANSLGYEQYF
TRBV28	TRBJ2-6	CASSHLQVSGANVLTF
TRBV19	TRBJ2-3	CASTRAGETDTQYF
TRBV29-1	TRBJ1-2	CSVDFGQGDGYTF
TRBV7-8	TRBJ2-3	CASSLEWGAWTQYF
TRBV12-3/TRBV12-4	TRBJ2-7	CASGPTASYEQYF
TRBV28	TRBJ2-2	CASRLANAGELFF
TRBV10-3	TRBJ2-1	CAISDPYRPNSYNEQFF
TRBV14	TRBJ1-2	CASSHPGTYGYTF
TRBV4-3	TRBJ2-1	CASSHLHGHYNEQFF
TRBV6-5	TRBJ2-1	CASSYAGGPRNEQFF
TRBV7-9	TRBJ2-4	CASSLTGVLAKNIQYF
TRBV12-3/TRBV12-4	TRBJ1-2	CASSLWDHNYGYTF
TRBV20-1	TRBJ1-1	CSAARDSEWNTEAFF
TRBV4-1	TRBJ1-1	CASSQGGQGNTEAFF
TRBV20-1	TRBJ2-5	CSARDQGEGLQETQYF
TRBV3-1	TRBJ1-2	CASSQGWALLYGYTF
TRBV7-9	TRBJ2-7	CASSPALAGTYEQYF
TRBV30	TRBJ2-7	CAWSQTANSYEQYF
TRBV27	TRBJ2-2	CASSLWYGELFF
TRBV27	TRBJ2-1	CASRNGDVNEQFF
TRBV6-5	TRBJ1-2	CASSYQGTVVGYTF
TRBV12-3/TRBV12-4	TRBJ2-2	CASQFPTGELFF